This TCR beta chain was recovered during a study of identical twins. The V and J ends lost 11 bases and 9 bases respectively, with 32 bases between them. Germline V lookup: CDR1 LGHDT, CDR2 YNNKEL (reference sequence). This CDR3 region has 17 residues. Study-level findings and limits: Twins' surplus sharing was weaker for beta out-of-frame sequences.

About this clonotype: What it binds is unknown.

Each CDR3 protein is one row after TCRdb ran MiXCR on the 5' RACE reads. The data contain some 250,000 distinct CDR3 sequences, about 6.7% of them singletons. The sample was also linked to a second study, of T cells expressing NK-cell markers. In that study: HCMV serostatus: most of the eight sequenced donors positive, one negative.

Sequencing was carried out using CD8+ T cells sorted from blood. The chain uses TRBV3-1 and TRBJ2-1; tentatively, D is TRBD1 (6 bases). The TCR was taken from a young woman in good health. CDR3: CACTQQVAWGPGSEQFF. CDR3 in DNA: TGTGCCTGCACCCAACAGGTAGCGTGGGGGCCTGGTAGTGAGCAGTTCTTC.